The present TCR beta chain was sequenced within a study of metastatic and nonmetastatic thyroid tumors. Whole-study context: Repertoires from malignant and benign thyroid patients were compared across blood and tumor or nodule tissue.

Prior to thyroid surgery, none of the patients had received any treatment. The study, taken as a whole, reports: Malignant thyroid tumors reportedly exceeded benign nodules significantly in TCR beta diversity, with the difference appearing in blood and tumor.

In the authors' workflow: The study built a papillary thyroid cancer distant-metastasis classifier from CDR3 differences across clinicopathological groups. TCRdb called clones again from the PCR reads with MiXCR. These V and J calls rely on TCRdb rather than the paper's analysis. Among about 6,400 clones, 32% were seen once, and the ten largest hold about 42%. Germline loops: CDR1 MDHEN, CDR2 SYDVKM. This CDR3 has 14 residues. Deletions cut 6 bases from V and 12 bases from J, with 21 bases between. Regarding this clone: The antigen is unknown.

This TCR was recovered from a female donor with papillary thyroid cancer or a benign thyroid nodule (not recorded which). Some clones in this sample may be carry-over from other donors' samples. V usage is TRBV28 and J usage is TRBJ1-5; a weak D match, TRBD1 (5 bases). Sequencing was done on a sample of tumor tissue. This CDR3 reads CASSLQTLGAGQHF. CDR3 sequence (DNA): TGTGCCAGCAGCTTACAAACCTTAGGGGCAGGCCAGCATTTT.